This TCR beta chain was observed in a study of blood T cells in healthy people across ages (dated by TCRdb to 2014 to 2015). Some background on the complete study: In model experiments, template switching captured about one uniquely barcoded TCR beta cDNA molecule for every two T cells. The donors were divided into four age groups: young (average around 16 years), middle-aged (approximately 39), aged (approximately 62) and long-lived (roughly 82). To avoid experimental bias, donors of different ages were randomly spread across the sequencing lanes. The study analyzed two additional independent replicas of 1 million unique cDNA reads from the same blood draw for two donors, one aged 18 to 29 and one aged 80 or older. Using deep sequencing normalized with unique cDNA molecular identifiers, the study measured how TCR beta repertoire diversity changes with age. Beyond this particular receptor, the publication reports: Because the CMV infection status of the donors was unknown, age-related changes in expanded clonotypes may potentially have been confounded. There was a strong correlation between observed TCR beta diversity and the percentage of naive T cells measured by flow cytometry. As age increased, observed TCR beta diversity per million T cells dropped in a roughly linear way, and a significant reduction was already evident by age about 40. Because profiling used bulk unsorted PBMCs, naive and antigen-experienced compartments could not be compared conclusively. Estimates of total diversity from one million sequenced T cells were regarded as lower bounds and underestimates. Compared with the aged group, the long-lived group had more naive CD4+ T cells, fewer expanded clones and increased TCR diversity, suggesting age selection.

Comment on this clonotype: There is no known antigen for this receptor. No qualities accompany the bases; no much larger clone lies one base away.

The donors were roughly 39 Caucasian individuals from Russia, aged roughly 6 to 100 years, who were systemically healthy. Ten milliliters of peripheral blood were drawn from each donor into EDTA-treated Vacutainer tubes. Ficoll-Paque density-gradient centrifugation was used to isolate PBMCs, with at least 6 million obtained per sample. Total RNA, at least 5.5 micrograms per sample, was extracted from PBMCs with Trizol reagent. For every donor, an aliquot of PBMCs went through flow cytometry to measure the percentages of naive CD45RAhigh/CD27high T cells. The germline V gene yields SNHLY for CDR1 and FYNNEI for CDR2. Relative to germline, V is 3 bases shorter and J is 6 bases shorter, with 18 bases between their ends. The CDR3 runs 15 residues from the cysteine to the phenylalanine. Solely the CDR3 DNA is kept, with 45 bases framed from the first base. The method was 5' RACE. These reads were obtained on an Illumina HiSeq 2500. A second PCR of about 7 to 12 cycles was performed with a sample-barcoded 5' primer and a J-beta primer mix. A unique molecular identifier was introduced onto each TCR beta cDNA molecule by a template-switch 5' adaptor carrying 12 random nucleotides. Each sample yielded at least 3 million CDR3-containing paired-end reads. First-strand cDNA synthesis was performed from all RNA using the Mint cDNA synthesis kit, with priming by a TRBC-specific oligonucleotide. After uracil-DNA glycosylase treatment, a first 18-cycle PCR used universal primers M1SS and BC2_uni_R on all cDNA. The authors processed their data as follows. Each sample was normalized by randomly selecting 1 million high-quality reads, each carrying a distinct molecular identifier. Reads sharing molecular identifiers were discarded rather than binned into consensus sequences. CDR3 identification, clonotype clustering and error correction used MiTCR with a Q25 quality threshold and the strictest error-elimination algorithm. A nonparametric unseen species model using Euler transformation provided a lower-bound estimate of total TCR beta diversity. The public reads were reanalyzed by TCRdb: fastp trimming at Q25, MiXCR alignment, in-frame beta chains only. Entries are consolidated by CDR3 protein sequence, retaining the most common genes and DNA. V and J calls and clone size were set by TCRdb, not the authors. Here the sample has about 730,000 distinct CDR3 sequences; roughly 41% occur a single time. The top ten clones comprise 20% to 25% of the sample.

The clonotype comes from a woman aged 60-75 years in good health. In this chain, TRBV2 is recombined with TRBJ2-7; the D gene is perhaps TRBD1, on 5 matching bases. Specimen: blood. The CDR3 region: CASSDSQGGLGEQYF. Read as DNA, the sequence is TGTGCCAGCAGTGATTCGCAGGGTGGTTTAGGCGAGCAGTACTTC.